Listed below are T cell receptor beta chains from one sample, sequenced in a study of blood T cell repertoires in COVID-19. Sequenced by immunoSEQ multiplex PCR; TCRdb stores in-frame clones only, minus some. This sample has approximately 260,000 clones; more than 75% occur once, and the top ten carry 5% to 7.5%. The sequencing input was PBMCs or T cells enriched from blood (not recorded which). The receptors here all came from a woman aged 45-59 years who had been exposed to COVID-19. The CDR3 runs from the conserved cysteine through the conserved F or W. The D gene is left open where the match is weak. Part of the rows lack a size; the others show once, few, many or a class for expanded clones.

DNA	CDR3	V	J	D	size
TGTGCCAGCACCCCATACAGGGTGTCCGGGGAGCTGTTTTTT	CASTPYRVSGELFF	TRBV28	TRBJ2-2	-	few
TGCAGCGCCGTTGTCGCTAGCGGGGGGACGGAACAGTACTTC	CSAVVASGGTEQYF	TRBV29-1	TRBJ2-7	TRBD2	few
TGTGCCAGCACCCCACATTCGAGACAGGGTGGGCAGACCGCTGAAGCTTTCTTT	CASTPHSRQGGQTAEAFF	TRBV27	TRBJ1-1	TRBD1	-
TGTGCCAGCAGCTTGAGGACAGGGGATAATTCACCCCTCCACTTT	CASSLRTGDNSPLHF	TRBV7-2	TRBJ1-6	TRBD1	-
TGTGCCACCAATCGGGGGATGAACACTGAAGCTTTCTTT	CATNRGMNTEAFF	TRBV15	TRBJ1-1	-	-
TGTGCCAGCAGCCAAGCGGCTAGCGGGGCCCACGAGCAGTACTTC	CASSQAASGAHEQYF	TRBV3-1/TRBV3-2	TRBJ2-7	TRBD2	-
TGCGCCAGCAGCCAATCCCGACTAGCTGGTACGCAGTATTTT	CASSQSRLAGTQYF	TRBV4-1	TRBJ2-3	TRBD2	-
TGTGCCAGCAGCTTAGCCCTCCCGGGGAATGAGCAGTTCTTC	CASSLALPGNEQFF	TRBV11-2	TRBJ2-1	-	-
TGTGCCAGCAGCGTAGAGGACAGGGGGTCTTCACCCCTCCACTTT	CASSVEDRGSSPLHF	TRBV9	TRBJ1-6	TRBD1	once
TGTGCCAGCAGCTTGAGAGGGACAGGGTTACTCGGTCAGCCCCAGCATTTT	CASSLRGTGLLGQPQHF	TRBV5-4	TRBJ1-5	TRBD1	-